This T cell receptor (beta chain) was captured by sequencing in a study of immune cell composition in non-small cell lung cancer. The normal lung sample lay at least 3 cm, and maximally far, from the tumour. Frozen unsorted single-cell suspensions supplied the genomic DNA. Measured with immunoSEQ multiplex PCR; TCRdb has only the in-frame clones, and not every one. The sample comprises some 3,100 clones, about 71% of which are singletons, and about 16% rests with the top ten. Germline CDR1 reads GTSNPN; CDR2 reads SVGIG (reference sequence). The V and J ends lost 2 bases and 1 base respectively, with 14 bases between them. This CDR3 is 16 amino acids long. This same sample was also taken into another study, of CD4 T cells in lung cancer. Per that study: Some patients had received nivolumab or pembrolizumab before giving blood.

The sequenced sample was non-adjacent lung tissue. This rearrangement joins TRBV30 to TRBJ1-4, with a possible D match to TRBD1 (5 bases). The TCR sequence derives from a human donor with non-small cell lung cancer. The CDR3 bases are TGTGCCTGGAGTAACGGACAATTATTAACTAATGAAAAACTGTTTTTT. It translates to CAWSNGQLLTNEKLFF.